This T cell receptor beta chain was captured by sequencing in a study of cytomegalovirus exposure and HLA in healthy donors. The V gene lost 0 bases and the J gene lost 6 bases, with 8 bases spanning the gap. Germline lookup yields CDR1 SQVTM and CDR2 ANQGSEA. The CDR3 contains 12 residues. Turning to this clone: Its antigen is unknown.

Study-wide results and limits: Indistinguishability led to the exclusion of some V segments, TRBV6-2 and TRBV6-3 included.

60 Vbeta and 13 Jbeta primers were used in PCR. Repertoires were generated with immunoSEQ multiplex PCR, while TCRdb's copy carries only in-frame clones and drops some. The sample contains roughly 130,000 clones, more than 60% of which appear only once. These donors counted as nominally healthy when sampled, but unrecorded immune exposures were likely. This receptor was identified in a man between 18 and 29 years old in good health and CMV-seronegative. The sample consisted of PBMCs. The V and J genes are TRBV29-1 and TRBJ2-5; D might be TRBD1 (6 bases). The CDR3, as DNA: TGCAGCGTTGAAGAAGGGGGAAAGACCCAGTACTTC. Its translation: CSVEEGGKTQYF.